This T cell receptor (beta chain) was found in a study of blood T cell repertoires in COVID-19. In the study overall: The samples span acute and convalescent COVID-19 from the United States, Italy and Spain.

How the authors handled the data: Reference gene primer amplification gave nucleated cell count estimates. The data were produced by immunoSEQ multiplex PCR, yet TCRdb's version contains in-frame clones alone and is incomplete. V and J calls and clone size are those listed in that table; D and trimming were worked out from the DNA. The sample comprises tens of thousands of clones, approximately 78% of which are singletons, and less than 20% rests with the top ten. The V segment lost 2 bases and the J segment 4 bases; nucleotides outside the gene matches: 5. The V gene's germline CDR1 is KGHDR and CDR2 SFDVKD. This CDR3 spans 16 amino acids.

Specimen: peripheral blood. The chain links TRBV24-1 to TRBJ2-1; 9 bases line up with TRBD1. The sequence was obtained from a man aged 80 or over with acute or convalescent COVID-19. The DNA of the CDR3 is TGTGCCACCAGTGATTCTCGACAGGGGGGGTACAATGAGCAGTTCTTC. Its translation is CATSDSRQGGYNEQFF.